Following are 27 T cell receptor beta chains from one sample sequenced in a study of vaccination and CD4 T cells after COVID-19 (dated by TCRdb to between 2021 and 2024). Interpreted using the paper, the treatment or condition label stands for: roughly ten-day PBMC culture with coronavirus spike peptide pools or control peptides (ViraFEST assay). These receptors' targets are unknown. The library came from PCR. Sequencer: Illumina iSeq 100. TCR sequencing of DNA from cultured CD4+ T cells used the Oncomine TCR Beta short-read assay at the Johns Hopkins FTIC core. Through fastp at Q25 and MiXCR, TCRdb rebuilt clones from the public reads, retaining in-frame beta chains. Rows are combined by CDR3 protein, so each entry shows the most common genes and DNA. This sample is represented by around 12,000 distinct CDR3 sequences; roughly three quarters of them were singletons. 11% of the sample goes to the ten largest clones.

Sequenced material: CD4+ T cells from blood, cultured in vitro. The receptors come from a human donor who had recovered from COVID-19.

CDR3 DNA sequence: TGCAGTGCTAGAGTCCCCAGCGGGAGACCAGATACGCAGTATTTT. This sequence encodes CSARVPSGRPDTQYF. The chain employs TRBV20-1 and TRBJ2-3, with TRBD2 matching over 8 bases. V lost 1 base, J lost 4 bases, and 7 bases stayed unmatched. Germline lookup yields CDR1 DFQATT and CDR2 SNEGSKA (reference sequence). There are 15 residues in the CDR3.

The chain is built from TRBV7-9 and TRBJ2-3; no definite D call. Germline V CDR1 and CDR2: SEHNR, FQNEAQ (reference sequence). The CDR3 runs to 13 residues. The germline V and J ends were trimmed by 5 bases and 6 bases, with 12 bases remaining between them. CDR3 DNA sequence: TGTGCCAGCAGCCGGGCCCCGCCGGATACGCAGTATTTT. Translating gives CASSRAPPDTQYF.

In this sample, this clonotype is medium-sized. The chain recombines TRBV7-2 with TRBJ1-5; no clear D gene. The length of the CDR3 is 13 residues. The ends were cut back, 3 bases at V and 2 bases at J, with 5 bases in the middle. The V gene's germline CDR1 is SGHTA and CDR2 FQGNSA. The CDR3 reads CASSLRGNQPQHF. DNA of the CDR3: TGTGCCAGCAGCTTGAGGGGCAATCAGCCCCAGCATTTT. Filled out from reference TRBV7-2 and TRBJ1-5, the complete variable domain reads GAGVSQSPSNKVTEKGKDVELRCDPISGHTALYWYRQSLGQGLEFLIYFQGNSAPDKSGLPSDRFSAERTGGSVSTLTIQRTQQEDSAVYLCASSLRGNQPQHFGDGTRLSIL.

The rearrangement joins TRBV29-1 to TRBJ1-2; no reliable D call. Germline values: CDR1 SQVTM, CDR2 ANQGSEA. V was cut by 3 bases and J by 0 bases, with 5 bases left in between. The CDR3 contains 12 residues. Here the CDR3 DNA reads TGCAGCGTTGACACAGCTAACTATGGCTACACCTTC. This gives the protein CSVDTANYGYTF.

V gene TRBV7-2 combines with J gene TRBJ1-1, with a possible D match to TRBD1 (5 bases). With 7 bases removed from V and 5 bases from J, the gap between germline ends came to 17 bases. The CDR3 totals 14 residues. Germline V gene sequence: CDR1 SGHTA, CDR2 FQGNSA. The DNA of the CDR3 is TGTGCCAGCAACGCCCTCCCAGGGCTGACTGAAGCTTTCTTT. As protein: CASNALPGLTEAFF.

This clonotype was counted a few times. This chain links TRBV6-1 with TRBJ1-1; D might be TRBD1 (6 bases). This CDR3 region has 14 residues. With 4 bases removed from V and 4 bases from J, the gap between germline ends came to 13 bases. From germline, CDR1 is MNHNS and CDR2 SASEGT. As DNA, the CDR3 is TGTGCCAGCAGTGGCTACAGGGAGTCCACTGAAGCTTTCTTT. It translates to CASSGYRESTEAFF.

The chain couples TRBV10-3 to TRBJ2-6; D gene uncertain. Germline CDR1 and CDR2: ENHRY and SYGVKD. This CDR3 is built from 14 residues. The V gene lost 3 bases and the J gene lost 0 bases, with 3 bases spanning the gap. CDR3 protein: CAISDGSGANVLTF. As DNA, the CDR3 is TGTGCCATCAGTGATGGCTCTGGGGCCAACGTCCTGACTTTC.

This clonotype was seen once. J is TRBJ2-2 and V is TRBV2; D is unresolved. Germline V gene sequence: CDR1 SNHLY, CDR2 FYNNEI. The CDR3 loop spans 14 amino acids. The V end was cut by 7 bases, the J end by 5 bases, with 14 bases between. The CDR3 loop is CASTRERSTGELFF. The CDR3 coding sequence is TGTGCCAGCACCCGCGAGCGTAGTACCGGGGAGCTGTTTTTT.

The CDR3 loop reads CASTPAGQGDYEQYF. The CDR3 DNA sequence: TGTGCCAGCACTCCCGCGGGACAGGGGGACTACGAGCAGTACTTC. The chain recombines TRBV6-1 with TRBJ2-7; 11 bases align to TRBD1. This CDR3 is built from 15 residues. Germline CDR1 MNHNS, CDR2 SASEGT. V gave up 7 bases and J gave up 3 bases; unmatched junction bases: 8.

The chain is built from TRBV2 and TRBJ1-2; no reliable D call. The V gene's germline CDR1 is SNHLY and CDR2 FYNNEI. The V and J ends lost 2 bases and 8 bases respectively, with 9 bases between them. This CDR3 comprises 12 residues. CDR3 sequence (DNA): TGTGCCAGCAGTGAATCGGGTATCGGCTACACCTTC. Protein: CASSESGIGYTF.

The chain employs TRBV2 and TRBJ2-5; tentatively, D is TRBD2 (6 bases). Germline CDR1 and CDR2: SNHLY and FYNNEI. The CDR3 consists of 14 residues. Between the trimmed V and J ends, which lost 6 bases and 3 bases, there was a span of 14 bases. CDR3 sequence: CASSGGVRKETQYF. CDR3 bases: TGTGCCAGCAGCGGCGGGGTTAGGAAAGAGACCCAGTACTTC.

The CDR3 is CASSEIFGQALFF. In DNA, the CDR3 is TGTGCCAGCAGTGAAATATTTGGACAGGCCCTGTTTTTT. The V call is TRBV6-1, the J call TRBJ1-4, with 7 bases lining up with TRBD1. V lost 2 bases, J lost 14 bases, and 8 bases stayed unmatched. CDR1 and CDR2 (germline): MNHNS, SASEGT. The length of the CDR3 is 13 residues.

The CDR3 here is CASSHEGDQPQHF. In nucleotides, the CDR3 is TGTGCCAGCAGTCACGAAGGGGATCAGCCCCAGCATTTT. This chain joins TRBV6-1 and TRBJ1-5, with a weak D call TRBD1 (5 bases). Trimming removed 5 bases from V and 5 bases from J, with 10 bases in between. This CDR3 comprises 13 residues. Germline CDR1 and CDR2: MNHNS and SASEGT.

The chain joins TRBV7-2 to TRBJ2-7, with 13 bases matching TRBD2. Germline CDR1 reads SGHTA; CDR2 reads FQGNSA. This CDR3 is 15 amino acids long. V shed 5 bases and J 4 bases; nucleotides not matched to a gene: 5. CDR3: CASSLRLAGGYEQYF. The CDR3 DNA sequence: TGTGCCAGCAGCCTAAGACTAGCGGGGGGATACGAGCAGTACTTC.

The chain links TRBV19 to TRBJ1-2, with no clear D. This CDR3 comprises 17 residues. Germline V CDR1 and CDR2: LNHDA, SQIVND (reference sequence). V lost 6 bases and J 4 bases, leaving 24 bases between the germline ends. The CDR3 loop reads CASSITFSGGLGYGYTF. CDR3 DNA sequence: TGTGCCAGTAGCATCACCTTCAGCGGCGGTCTTGGCTATGGCTACACCTTC.

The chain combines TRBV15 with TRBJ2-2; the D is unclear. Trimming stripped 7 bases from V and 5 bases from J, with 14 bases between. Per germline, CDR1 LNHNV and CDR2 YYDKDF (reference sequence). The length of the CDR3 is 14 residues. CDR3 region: CATTLDLGTGELFF. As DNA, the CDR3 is TGTGCCACCACCCTAGACTTGGGGACCGGGGAGCTGTTTTTT.

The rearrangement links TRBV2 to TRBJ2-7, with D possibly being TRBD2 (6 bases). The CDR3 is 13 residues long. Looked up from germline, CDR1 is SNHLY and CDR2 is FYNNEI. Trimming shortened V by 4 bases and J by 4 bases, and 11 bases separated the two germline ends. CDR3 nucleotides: TGTGCCAGCAGTGTGGGGGGTAGATACGAGCAGTACTTC. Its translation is CASSVGGRYEQYF.

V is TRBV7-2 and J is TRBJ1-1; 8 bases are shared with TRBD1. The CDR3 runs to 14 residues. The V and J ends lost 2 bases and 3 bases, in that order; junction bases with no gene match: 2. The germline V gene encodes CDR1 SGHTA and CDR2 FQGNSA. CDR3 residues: CASSLQGAHTEAFF. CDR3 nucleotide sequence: TGTGCCAGCAGCTTACAGGGGGCGCACACTGAAGCTTTCTTT.

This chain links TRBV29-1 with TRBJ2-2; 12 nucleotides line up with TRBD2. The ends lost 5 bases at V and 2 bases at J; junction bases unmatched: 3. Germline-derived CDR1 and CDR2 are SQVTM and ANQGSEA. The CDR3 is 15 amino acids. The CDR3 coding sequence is TGCAGCGTTAAGGGACTAGCGGGCAACACCGGGGAGCTGTTTTTT. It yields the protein CSVKGLAGNTGELFF.

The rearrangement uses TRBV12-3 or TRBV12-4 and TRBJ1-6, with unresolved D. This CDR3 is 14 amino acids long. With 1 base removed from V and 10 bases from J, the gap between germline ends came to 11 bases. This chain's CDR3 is CASSLEGRLSPLHF. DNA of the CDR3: TGTGCCAGCAGTTTAGAAGGGCGGCTCTCACCCCTCCACTTT.

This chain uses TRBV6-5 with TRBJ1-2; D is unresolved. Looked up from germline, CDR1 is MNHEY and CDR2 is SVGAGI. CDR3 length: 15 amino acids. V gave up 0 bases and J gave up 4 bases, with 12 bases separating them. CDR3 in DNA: TGTGCCAGCAGTTACTCCTCGGGAAGCCCCTATGGCTACACCTTC. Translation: CASSYSSGSPYGYTF.

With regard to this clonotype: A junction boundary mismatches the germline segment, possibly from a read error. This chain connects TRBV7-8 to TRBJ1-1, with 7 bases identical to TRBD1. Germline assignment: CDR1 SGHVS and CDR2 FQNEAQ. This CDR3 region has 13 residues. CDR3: CASGPGQPDYGIF. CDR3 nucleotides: TGTGCCAGTGGGCCGGGACAGCCAGACTATGGGATCTTT.

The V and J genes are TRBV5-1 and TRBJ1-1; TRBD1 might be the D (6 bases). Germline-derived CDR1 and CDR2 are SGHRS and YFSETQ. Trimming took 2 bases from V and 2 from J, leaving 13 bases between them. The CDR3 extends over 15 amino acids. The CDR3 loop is CASSLFRGVNTEAFF. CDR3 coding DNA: TGCGCCAGCAGCTTATTCAGGGGAGTTAACACTGAAGCTTTCTTT.

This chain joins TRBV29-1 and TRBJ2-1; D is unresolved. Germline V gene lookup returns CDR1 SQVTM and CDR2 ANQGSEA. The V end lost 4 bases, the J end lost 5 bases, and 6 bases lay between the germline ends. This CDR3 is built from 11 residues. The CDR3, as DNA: TGCAGCGTTGCCAATCACAATGAGCAGTTCTTC. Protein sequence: CSVANHNEQFF.

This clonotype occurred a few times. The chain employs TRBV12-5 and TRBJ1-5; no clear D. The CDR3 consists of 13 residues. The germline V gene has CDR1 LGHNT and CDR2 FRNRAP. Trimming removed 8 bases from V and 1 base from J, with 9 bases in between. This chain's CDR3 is CASSDGSNQPQHF. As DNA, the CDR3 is TGTGCTAGTAGTGACGGCAGCAATCAGCCCCAGCATTTT.

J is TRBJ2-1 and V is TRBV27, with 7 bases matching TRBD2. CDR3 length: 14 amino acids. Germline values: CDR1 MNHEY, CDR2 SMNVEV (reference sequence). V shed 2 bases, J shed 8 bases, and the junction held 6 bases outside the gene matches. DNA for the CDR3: TGTGCCAGCAGTTTAGCGGGAGCCCAAGATGAGCAGTTCTTC. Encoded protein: CASSLAGAQDEQFF.

In nucleotides, the CDR3 is TGTGCCAGCAGCGCTAAGGGGACAGGCTGCGAGCAGTACTTC. Translation gives CASSAKGTGCEQYF. The chain couples TRBV21-1 to TRBJ2-1; the table's TRBD1 call for D was not verified on the DNA. The DNA end lines up better with TRBJ2-7; the J call may be wrong. TRBV21-1 is tagged as a pseudogene. The CDR3 is 14 amino acids.